This T cell receptor (beta chain) was profiled in a study of regulatory T cells in long-lasting Graves disease. Study-level results: Those with persistent disease had in common more public clonotypes (around 2,700) than new patients (about 900). The study found lower TCR diversity in persistent Graves' patients than in newly diagnosed ones.

The CDR3 length is 14 residues. Trimming took 3 bases from V and 2 from J, leaving 10 bases between them. Looked up from germline, CDR1 is KGHDR and CDR2 is SFDVKD. To make TCR beta libraries, researchers used iRepertoire HTBI primers and Arm-PCR of CDR3 regions. Each CDR3 protein gets one entry after TCRdb re-called the multiplex PCR reads with MiXCR. The sample carries around 460,000 distinct CDR3 sequences, approximately 22% recorded once. Stated time point: persistent/refractory GD, antithyroid drugs over 5 years with positive TRAb. PBMC-extracted RNA yielded the TCR library. Notes on this clonotype: Its antigen is as yet unknown.

Specimen: peripheral blood mononuclear cells (PBMCs), collected when the disease was refractory, from a patient treated with antithyroid drugs. The genes are TRBV24-1 and TRBJ2-7, with D unclear. The clonotype comes from a female donor with Graves disease. The CDR3 reads CATSDIDTAYEQYF. The CDR3 nucleotides read TGTGCCACCAGTGATATTGACACCGCCTACGAGCAGTACTTC.